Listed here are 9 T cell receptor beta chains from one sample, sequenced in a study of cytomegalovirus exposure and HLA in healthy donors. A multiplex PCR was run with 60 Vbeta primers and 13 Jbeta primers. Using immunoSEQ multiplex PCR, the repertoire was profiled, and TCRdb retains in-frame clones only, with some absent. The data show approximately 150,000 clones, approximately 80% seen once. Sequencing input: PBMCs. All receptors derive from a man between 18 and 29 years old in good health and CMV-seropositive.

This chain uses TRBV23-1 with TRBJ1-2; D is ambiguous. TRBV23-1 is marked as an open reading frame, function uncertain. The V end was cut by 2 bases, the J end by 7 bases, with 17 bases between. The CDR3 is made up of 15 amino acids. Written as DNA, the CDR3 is TGCGCCAGCAGTCAAGTGGGAGGAATGAAAGGTGGCTACACCTTC. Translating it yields CASSQVGGMKGGYTF.

CDR3 coding DNA: TGTGCCAGCATTATCGGCGGCCGGTTCACTGAAGCTTTCTTT. Encoded protein: CASIIGGRFTEAFF. V is TRBV7-2 and J is TRBJ1-1, with D unclear. V was shortened by 7 bases and J by 4 bases, with 16 bases between the two germline ends. Germline CDR1 reads SGHTA; CDR2 reads FQGNSA. This CDR3 spans 14 amino acids. The full variable domain, its missing parts supplied by reference TRBV7-2 and TRBJ1-1, is GAGVSQSPSNKVTEKGKDVELRCDPISGHTALYWYRQSLGQGLEFLIYFQGNSAPDKSGLPSDRFSAERTGGSVSTLTIQRTQQEDSAVYLCASIIGGRFTEAFFGQGTRLTVV.

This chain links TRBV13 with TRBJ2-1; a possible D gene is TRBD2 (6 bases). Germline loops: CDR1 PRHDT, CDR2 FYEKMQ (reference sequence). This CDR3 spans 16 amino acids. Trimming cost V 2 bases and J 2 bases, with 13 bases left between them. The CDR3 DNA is TGTGCCAGCAGCTTAACTGGGGGGATGCCCTACAATGAGCAGTTCTTC. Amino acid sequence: CASSLTGGMPYNEQFF.

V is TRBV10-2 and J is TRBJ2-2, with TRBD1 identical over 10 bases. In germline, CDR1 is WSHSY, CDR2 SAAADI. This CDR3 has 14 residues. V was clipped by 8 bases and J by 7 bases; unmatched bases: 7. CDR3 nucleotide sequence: TGCGCCAGCTGGGGACAGGGGAGATTCGGGGAGCTGTTTTTT. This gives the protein CASWGQGRFGELFF.

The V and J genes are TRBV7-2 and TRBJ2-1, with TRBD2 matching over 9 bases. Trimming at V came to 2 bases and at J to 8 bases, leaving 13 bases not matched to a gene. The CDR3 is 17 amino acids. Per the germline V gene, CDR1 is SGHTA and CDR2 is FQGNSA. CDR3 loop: CASSLSAWASGNHEQFF. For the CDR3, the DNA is TGTGCCAGCAGCTTAAGTGCGTGGGCTAGCGGGAACCATGAGCAGTTCTTC.

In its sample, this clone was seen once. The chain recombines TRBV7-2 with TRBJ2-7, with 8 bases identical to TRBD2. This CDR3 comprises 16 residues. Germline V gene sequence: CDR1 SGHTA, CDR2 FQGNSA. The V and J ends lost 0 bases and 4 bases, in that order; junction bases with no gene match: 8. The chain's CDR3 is CASSLAPAGGSYEQYF. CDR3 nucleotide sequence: TGTGCCAGCAGCTTAGCACCTGCGGGAGGCTCTTACGAGCAGTACTTC.

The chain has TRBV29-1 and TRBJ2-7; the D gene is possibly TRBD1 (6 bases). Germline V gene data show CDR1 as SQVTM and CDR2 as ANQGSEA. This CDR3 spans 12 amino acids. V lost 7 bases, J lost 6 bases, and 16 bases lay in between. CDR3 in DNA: TGCAGCGCTGCTCCGACAGGATCCGAGCAGTACTTC. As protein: CSAAPTGSEQYF.

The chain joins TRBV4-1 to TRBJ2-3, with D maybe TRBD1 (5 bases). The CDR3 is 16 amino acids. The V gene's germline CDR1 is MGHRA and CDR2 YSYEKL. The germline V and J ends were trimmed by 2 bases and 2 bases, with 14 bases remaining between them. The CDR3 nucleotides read TGCGCCAGCAGCCAAAGGTTGCAGGGTCACACAGATACGCAGTATTTT. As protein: CASSQRLQGHTDTQYF.

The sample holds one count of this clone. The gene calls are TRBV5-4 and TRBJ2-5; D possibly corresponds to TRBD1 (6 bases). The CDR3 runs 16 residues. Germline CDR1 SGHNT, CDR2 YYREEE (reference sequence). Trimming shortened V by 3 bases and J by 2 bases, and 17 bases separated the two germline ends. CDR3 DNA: TGTGCCAGCAGCTCCCCGGACAGAGCAAATCAAGAGACCCAGTACTTC. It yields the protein CASSSPDRANQETQYF.